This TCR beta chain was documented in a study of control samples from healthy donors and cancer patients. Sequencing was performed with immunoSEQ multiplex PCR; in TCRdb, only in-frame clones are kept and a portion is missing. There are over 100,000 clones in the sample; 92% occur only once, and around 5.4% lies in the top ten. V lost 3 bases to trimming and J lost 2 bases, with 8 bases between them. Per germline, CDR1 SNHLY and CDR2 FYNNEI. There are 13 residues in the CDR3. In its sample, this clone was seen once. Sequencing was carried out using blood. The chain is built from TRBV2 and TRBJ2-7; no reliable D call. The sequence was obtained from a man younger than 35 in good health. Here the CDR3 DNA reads TGTGCCAGCAGTGAGACTCTTACCTACGAGCAGTACTTC. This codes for CASSETLTYEQYF.